The clone carrying this T cell receptor beta chain was recorded only once. The CDR3 consists of 12 residues. Looked up from germline, CDR1 is ENHRY and CDR2 is SYGVKD. The V end was cut by 2 bases, the J end by 7 bases, with 8 bases between. The data stem from a study of T cell responses to AZD1222 COVID-19 vaccine. Clones were read by immunoSEQ multiplex PCR, and TCRdb kept only the in-frame ones, dropping some. Among some 84,000 clones listed, around 88% were seen once. This receptor was identified in an adult who received the AZD1222 COVID-19 vaccine. The chain employs TRBV10-3 and TRBJ1-2; D is unclear. Sequencing was performed on peripheral blood, taken 28 days after the second AZD1222 dose. The CDR3 loop reads CAISERARGYTF. The CDR3 region has the DNA TGTGCCATCAGTGAGAGGGCCCGTGGCTACACCTTC.